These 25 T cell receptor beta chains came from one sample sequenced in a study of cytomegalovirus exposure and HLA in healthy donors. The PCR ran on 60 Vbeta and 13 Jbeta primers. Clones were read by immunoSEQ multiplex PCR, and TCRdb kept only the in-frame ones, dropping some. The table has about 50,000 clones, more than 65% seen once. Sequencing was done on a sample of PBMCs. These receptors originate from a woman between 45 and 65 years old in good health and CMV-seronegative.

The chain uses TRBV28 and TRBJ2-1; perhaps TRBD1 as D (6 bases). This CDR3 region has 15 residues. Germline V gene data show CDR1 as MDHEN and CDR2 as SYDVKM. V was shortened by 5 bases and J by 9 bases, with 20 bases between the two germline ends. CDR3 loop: CASSDNRMGAGEQFF. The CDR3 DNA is TGTGCCAGCAGTGATAACAGGATGGGGGCTGGTGAGCAGTTCTTC.

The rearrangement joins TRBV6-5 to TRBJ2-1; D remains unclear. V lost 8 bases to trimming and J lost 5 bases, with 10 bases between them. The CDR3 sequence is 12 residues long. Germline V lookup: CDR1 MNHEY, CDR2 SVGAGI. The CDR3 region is CASGVRNNEQFF. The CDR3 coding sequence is TGTGCCAGCGGAGTTCGAAACAATGAGCAGTTCTTC.

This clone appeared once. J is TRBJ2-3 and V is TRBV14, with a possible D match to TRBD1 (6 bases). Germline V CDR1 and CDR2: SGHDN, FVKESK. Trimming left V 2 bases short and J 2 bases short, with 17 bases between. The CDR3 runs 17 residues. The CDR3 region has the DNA TGTGCCAGCAGCCAATCCAGGGGATCGTTCCCCACAGATACGCAGTATTTT. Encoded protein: CASSQSRGSFPTDTQYF.

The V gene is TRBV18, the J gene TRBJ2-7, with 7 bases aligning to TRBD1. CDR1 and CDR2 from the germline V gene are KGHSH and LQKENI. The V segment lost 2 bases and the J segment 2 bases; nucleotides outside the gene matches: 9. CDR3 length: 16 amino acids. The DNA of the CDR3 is TGTGCCAGCTCACCAAGAGGGGGACAGACTACCTACGAGCAGTACTTC. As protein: CASSPRGGQTTYEQYF.

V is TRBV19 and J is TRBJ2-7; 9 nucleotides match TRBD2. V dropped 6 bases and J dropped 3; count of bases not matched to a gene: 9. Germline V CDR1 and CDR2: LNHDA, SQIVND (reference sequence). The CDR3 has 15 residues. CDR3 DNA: TGTGCCAGTAGCCCCTCCGGGACTAGCAGCTACGAGCAGTACTTC. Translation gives CASSPSGTSSYEQYF. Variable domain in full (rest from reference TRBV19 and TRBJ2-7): DGGITQSPKYLFRKEGQNVTLSCEQNLNHDAMYWYRQDPGQGLRLIYYSQIVNDFQKGDIAEGYSVSREKKESFPLTVTSAQKNPTAFYLCASSPSGTSSYEQYFGPGTRLTVT.

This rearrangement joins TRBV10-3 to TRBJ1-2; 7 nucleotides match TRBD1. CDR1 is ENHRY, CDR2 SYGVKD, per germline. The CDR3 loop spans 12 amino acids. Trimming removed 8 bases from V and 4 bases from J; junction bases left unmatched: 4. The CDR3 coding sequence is TGTGCCATCGCGCGGGACAGCTATGGCTACACCTTC. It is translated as CAIARDSYGYTF.

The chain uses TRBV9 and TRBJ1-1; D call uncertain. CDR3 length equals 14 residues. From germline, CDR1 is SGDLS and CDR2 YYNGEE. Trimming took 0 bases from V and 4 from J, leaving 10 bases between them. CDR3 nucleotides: TGTGCCAGCAGCGTAGGGTCTCAGGTCACTGAAGCTTTCTTT. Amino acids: CASSVGSQVTEAFF.

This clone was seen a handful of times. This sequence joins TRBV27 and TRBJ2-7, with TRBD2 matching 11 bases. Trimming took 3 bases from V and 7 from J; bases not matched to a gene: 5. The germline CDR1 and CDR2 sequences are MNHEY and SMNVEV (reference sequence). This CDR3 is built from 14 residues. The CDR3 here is CASSFDGLAGEQYF. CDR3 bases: TGTGCCAGCAGTTTTGACGGACTAGCGGGTGAGCAGTACTTC.

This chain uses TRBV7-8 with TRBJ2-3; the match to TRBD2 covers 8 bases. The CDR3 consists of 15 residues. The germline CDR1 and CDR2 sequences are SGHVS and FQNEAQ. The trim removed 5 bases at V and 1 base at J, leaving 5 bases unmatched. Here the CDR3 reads CASSRGGAGTDTQYF. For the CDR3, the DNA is TGTGCCAGCAGCCGGGGGGGGGCAGGCACAGATACGCAGTATTTT.

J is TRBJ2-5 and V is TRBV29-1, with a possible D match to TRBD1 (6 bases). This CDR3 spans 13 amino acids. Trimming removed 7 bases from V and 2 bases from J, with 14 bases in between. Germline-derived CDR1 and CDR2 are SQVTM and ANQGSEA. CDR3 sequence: CSGGQGKQETQYF. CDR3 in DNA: TGCAGCGGCGGCCAGGGGAAGCAAGAGACCCAGTACTTC.

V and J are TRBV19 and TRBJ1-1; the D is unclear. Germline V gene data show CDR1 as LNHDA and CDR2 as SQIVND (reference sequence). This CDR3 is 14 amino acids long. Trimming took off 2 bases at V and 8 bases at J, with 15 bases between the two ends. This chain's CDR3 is CASSIIRGTAEAFF. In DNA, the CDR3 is TGTGCCAGTAGTATAATCCGAGGTACCGCCGAAGCTTTCTTT.

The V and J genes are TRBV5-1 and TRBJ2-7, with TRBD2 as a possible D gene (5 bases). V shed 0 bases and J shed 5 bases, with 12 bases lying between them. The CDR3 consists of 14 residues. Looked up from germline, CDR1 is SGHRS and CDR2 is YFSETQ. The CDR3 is CASSLGSAGNEQYF. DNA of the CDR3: TGCGCCAGCAGCTTGGGTAGCGCCGGGAACGAGCAGTACTTC. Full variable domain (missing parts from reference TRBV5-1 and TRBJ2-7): KAGVTQTPRYLIKTRGQQVTLSCSPISGHRSVSWYQQTPGQGLQFLFEYFSETQRNKGNFPGRFSGRQFSNSRSEMNVSTLELGDSALYLCASSLGSAGNEQYFGPGTRLTVT.

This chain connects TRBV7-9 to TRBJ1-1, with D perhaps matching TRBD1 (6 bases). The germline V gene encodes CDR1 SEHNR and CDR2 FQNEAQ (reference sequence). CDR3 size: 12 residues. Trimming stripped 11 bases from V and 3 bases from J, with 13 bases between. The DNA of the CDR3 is TGTGCCGCCCGGGGGGCGGACACTGAAGCTTTCTTT. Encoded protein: CAARGADTEAFF.

The CDR3 DNA is TGTGCCTGGAGTCAAGCGGGGGGGACCACAGATACGCAGTATTTT. It is translated as CAWSQAGGTTDTQYF. The chain has TRBV30 and TRBJ2-3, with TRBD2 identical over 10 bases. The CDR3 totals 15 residues. V trimming: 2 bases; J trimming: 2 bases; junction bases outside the gene matches: 4. CDR1 and CDR2 from the germline V gene are GTSNPN and SVGIG (reference sequence).

The CDR3 protein is CASIAGTGMYNEQFF. The CDR3 DNA follows: TGCGCCAGCATTGCCGGGACAGGGATGTACAATGAGCAGTTCTTC. The chain uses TRBV5-1 and TRBJ2-1, with 9 bases matching TRBD1. The germline CDR1 and CDR2 sequences are SGHRS and YFSETQ. The CDR3 totals 15 residues. The V segment lost 6 bases and the J segment 4 bases; nucleotides outside the gene matches: 8. Combining the CDR3 with reference TRBV5-1 and TRBJ2-1 gives the whole variable domain KAGVTQTPRYLIKTRGQQVTLSCSPISGHRSVSWYQQTPGQGLQFLFEYFSETQRNKGNFPGRFSGRQFSNSRSEMNVSTLELGDSALYLCASIAGTGMYNEQFFGPGTRLTVL.

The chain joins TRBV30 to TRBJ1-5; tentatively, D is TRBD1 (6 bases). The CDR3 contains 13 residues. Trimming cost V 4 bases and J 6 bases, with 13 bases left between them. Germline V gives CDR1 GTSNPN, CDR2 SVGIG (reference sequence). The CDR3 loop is CAWTNREGQPQHF. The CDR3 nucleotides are TGTGCCTGGACTAACAGGGAGGGTCAGCCCCAGCATTTT.

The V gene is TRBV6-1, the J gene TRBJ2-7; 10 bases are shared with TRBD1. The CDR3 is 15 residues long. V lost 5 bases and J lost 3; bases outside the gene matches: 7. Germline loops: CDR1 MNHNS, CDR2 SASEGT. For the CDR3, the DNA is TGTGCCAGCAGTCCCCGAGGGACAGGGGACTACGAGCAGTACTTC. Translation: CASSPRGTGDYEQYF.

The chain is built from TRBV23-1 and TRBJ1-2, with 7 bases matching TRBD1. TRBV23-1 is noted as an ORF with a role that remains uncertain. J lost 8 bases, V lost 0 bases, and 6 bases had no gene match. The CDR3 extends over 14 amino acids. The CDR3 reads CASSQSRDSSGYTF. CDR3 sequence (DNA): TGCGCCAGCAGTCAATCGAGGGACAGCAGCGGCTACACCTTC.

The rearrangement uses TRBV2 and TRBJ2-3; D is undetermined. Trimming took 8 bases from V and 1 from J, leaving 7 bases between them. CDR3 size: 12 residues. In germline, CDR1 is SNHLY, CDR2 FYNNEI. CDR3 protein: CASWSGTDTQYF. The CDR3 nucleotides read TGTGCCAGCTGGAGCGGCACAGATACGCAGTATTTT.

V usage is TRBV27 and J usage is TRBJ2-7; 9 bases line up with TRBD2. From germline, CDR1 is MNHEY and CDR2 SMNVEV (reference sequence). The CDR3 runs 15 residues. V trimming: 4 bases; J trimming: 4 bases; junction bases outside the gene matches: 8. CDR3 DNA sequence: TGTGCCAGCAGTTCTAGTAGCGGGGGACCTTACGAGCAGTACTTC. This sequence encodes CASSSSSGGPYEQYF.

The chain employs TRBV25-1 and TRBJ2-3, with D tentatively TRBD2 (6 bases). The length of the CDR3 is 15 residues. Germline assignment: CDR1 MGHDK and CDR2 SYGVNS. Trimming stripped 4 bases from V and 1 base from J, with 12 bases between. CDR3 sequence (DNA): TGTGCCAGCAGTGGCCCCTGGGGGGGCACAGATACGCAGTATTTT. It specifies CASSGPWGGTDTQYF.

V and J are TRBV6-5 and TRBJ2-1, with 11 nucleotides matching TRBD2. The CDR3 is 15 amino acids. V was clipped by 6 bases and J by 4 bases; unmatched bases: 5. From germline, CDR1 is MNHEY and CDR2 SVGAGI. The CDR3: CASRLAGGPYNEQFF. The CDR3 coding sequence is TGTGCCAGCAGATTAGCGGGAGGGCCATACAATGAGCAGTTCTTC.

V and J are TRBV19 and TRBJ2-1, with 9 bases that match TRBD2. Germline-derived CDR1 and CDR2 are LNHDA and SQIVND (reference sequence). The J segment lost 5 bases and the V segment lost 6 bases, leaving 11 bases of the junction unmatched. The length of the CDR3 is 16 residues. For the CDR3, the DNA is TGTGCCAGTAGCACGATTAGCGGGAGTCGGCACAATGAGCAGTTCTTC. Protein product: CASSTISGSRHNEQFF.

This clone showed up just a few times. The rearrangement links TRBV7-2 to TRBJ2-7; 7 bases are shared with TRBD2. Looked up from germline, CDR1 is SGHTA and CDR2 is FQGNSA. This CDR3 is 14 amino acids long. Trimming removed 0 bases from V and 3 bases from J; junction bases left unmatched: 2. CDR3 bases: TGTGCCAGCAGCTTAGCGTCTAGCGGCTACGAGCAGTACTTC. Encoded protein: CASSLASSGYEQYF.

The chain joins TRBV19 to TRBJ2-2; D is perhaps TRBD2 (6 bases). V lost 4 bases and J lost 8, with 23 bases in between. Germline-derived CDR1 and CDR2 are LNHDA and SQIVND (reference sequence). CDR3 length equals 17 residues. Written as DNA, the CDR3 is TGTGCCAGTAGTAGTTGGCGGGACTCGCAAAAAGGGGGGGAGCTGTTTTTT. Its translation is CASSSWRDSQKGGELFF.